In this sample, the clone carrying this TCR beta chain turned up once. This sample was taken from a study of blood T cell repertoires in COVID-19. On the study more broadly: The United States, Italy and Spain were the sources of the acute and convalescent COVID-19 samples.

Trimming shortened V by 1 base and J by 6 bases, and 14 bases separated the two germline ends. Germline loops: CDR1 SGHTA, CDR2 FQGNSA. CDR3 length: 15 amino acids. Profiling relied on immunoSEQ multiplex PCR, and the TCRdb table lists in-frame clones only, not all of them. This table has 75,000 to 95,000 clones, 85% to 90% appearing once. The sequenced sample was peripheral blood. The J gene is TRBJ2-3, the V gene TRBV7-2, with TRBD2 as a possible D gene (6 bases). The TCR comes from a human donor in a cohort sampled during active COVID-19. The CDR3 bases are TGTGCCAGCAGCTTAGGCCCGGGAGTGTACGATACGCAGTATTTT. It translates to CASSLGPGVYDTQYF.